This passage covers 5 T cell receptor beta chains from one sample sequenced in a study of OX40 agonist ivuxolimab in advanced cancers. Assay: immunoSEQ multiplex PCR; the TCRdb copy retains only in-frame clones and omits some. The table shows some 57,000 clones, with 86% occurring only once. Material: CD4+ or CD8+ T cells sorted from blood, obtained in a trial of the OX40 agonist ivuxolimab. The origin of the receptors is an adult with an advanced solid tumor such as melanoma, head and neck, liver or kidney cancer.

The chain employs TRBV19 and TRBJ2-5; D is unresolved. The germline V and J ends were trimmed by 5 bases and 0 bases, with 13 bases remaining between them. The CDR3 consists of 15 residues. CDR1 and CDR2 from the germline V gene are LNHDA and SQIVND (reference sequence). In DNA form, the CDR3 reads TGTGCCAGTAGTGTGGGTGGTGGGTACCAAGAGACCCAGTACTTC. Its translation is CASSVGGGYQETQYF.

V usage is TRBV7-9 and J usage is TRBJ2-3; D is uncertain. Trimming took 3 bases from V and 3 from J, leaving 7 bases between them. CDR1 is SEHNR and CDR2 is FQNEAQ in the germline V gene (reference sequence). The CDR3 totals 13 residues. As DNA, the CDR3 is TGTGCCAGCAGCTTTCCAGCTACAGATACGCAGTATTTT. This encodes CASSFPATDTQYF.

The V gene is TRBV9, the J gene TRBJ2-5, with 10 nucleotides matching TRBD2. With 7 bases clipped from V and 1 base from J, the junction kept 4 bases outside the gene matches. The germline CDR1 and CDR2 sequences are SGDLS and YYNGEE. The length of the CDR3 is 14 residues. The CDR3 loop reads CASARTSGQETQYF. The CDR3 DNA follows: TGTGCCAGCGCCCGGACTAGCGGCCAAGAGACCCAGTACTTC.

Here the CDR3 reads CASSPDTFYEQYF. CDR3 bases: TGTGCCAGCAGCCCGGACACGTTCTACGAGCAGTACTTC. The V gene is TRBV7-2, the J gene TRBJ2-7; D possibly corresponds to TRBD1 (5 bases). Per the germline V gene, CDR1 is SGHTA and CDR2 is FQGNSA. Trimming shortened V by 5 bases and J by 3 bases, and 11 bases separated the two germline ends. The CDR3 totals 13 residues.

In its sample, this clone was seen a few times. The chain carries TRBV5-4 and TRBJ2-5; D call uncertain. From germline, CDR1 is SGHNT and CDR2 YYREEE (reference sequence). The V and J ends lost 0 bases and 2 bases respectively, with 11 bases between them. The CDR3 extends over 15 amino acids. The CDR3 is CASSLAGSKQETQYF. The CDR3 DNA is TGTGCCAGCAGCTTGGCGGGTAGCAAGCAAGAGACCCAGTACTTC.